This paragraph covers one T cell receptor (beta chain) sequence. The source of the sample is a study of blood T cell repertoires in COVID-19. Across the study: Acute and convalescent COVID-19 specimens originated in the United States, Italy and Spain. Sources were T cells, B-cell-depleted T cells, or PBMCs; the material itself was cDNA or gDNA.

Study processing details: Amplification with reference gene primers provided the estimates of nucleated cell counts. TCRdb's table, derived via immunoSEQ multiplex PCR, lists solely in-frame clones and lacks some. The V and J calls and the clone size are those of that table, but D and trimming were determined from the DNA. Of 270,000 or so clones in the sample, 82% are singletons; the top ten hold roughly 3%. This receptor was obtained from a woman aged 18-29 years with acute or convalescent COVID-19. The sequenced sample consisted of peripheral blood.

In nucleotides, the CDR3 is TGTGCCAGCAGCTTAGAGGGACGTACAGGGGGCGCGTCTGGAAACACCATATATTTT. It encodes CASSLEGRTGGASGNTIYF. The V gene is TRBV7-9, the J gene TRBJ1-3, with TRBD1 matching over 9 bases. The V gene end was trimmed by 1 base and the J gene end by 1 base; junction bases not matched to a gene: 11. CDR1 is SEHNR and CDR2 is FQNEAQ in the germline V gene (reference sequence). The CDR3 loop spans 19 amino acids.